One and the same sample provided the 21 T cell receptor beta chains below, sequenced in a study of post-analysis software for immune sequencing data. The study's findings and limits: In patients, TRBV5-6, TRBV5-1 and TRBV20-1 belonged to five TRBV segments found more frequently than in controls.

Incorporated into the TCR beta cDNA libraries were unique molecular identifiers, which served to reduce PCR and sequencing biases. TCRdb fed the PCR reads into MiXCR, producing one record per CDR3 protein. The table shows 430,000 or so distinct CDR3 sequences, with roughly 38% occurring only once. Their specific antigens are unknown. Sample: blood. These receptors came from a girl aged 2-10 years with multiple sclerosis.

To note about this clonotype: The junction departs from the called germline gene at one end, perhaps through a read error. V gene TRBV7-2 combines with J gene TRBJ2-3, with 12 positions matching TRBD2. Germline V gene data show CDR1 as SGHTA and CDR2 as FQGNSA. The CDR3 has 16 residues. The CDR3 nucleotides read TGTGCCAGCAGCTCCGGACTAGCGGGGAGCACAAATACGCAGTATTTT. Translation: CASSSGLAGSTNTQYF. The whole variable domain, remainder taken from reference TRBV7-2 and TRBJ2-3, is GAGVSQSPSNKVTEKGKDVELRCDPISGHTALYWYRQSLGQGLEFLIYFQGNSAPDKSGLPSDRFSAERTGGSVSTLTIQRTQQEDSAVYLCASSSGLAGSTNTQYFGPGTRLTVL.

The chain links TRBV5-6 to TRBJ1-2, with no clear D. The V end lost 0 bases, the J end lost 7 bases, and 10 bases lay between the germline ends. Germline values: CDR1 SGHDT, CDR2 YYEEEE. This CDR3 is 13 amino acids long. In nucleotides, the CDR3 is TGTGCCAGCAGCTTGGGCGGGATTCTTGGCTACACCTTC. Translating gives CASSLGGILGYTF.

This clonotype was picked up a small number of times. The rearrangement links TRBV7-8 to TRBJ2-1; possibly TRBD1 for D (5 bases). Trimming took off 4 bases at V and 5 bases at J, with 18 bases between the two ends. The CDR3 spans 16 residues. Germline assignment: CDR1 SGHVS and CDR2 FQNEAQ. The CDR3 nucleotides are TGTGCCAGCAGCTGGATGTCAGGGCAGGGTCACAATGAGCAGTTCTTC. Encoded protein: CASSWMSGQGHNEQFF.

This clonotype came up a few times. The gene calls are TRBV20-1 and TRBJ2-7; D could derive from TRBD1 or TRBD2 (5 bases each). CDR1 is DFQATT, CDR2 SNEGSKA, per germline (reference sequence). The CDR3 length is 13 residues. V shed 5 bases and J shed 2 bases, with 13 bases lying between them. CDR3 sequence reads: CSAPKQGAYEQYF. DNA for the CDR3: TGCAGTGCTCCTAAGCAGGGAGCCTACGAGCAGTACTTC.

The chain links TRBV7-9 to TRBJ2-5; 15 nucleotides line up with TRBD2. Germline assignment: CDR1 SEHNR and CDR2 FQNEAQ (reference sequence). The CDR3 is made up of 17 amino acids. J lost 1 base, V lost 4 bases, and 4 bases had no gene match. CDR3: CASSSPGLAGGQETQYF. CDR3 nucleotide sequence: TGTGCCAGCAGCTCCCCGGGACTAGCGGGGGGCCAAGAGACCCAGTACTTC. Filled out from reference TRBV7-9 and TRBJ2-5, the complete variable domain reads DTGVSQNPRHKITKRGQNVTFRCDPISEHNRLYWYRQTLGQGPEFLTYFQNEAQLEKSRLLSDRFSAERPKGSFSTLEIQRTEQGDSAMYLCASSSPGLAGGQETQYFGPGTRLLVL.

This clonotype was observed a handful of times. This chain connects TRBV7-9 to TRBJ2-7; TRBD1 matches at 7 bases. The CDR3 has 16 residues. After removal of 4 bases from V and 4 bases from J, the junction contained 13 bases not matched to a gene. Germline V lookup: CDR1 SEHNR, CDR2 FQNEAQ (reference sequence). Here the CDR3 DNA reads TGTGCCAGCAGCTCCCTTAAGGGACAGATCTCTTACGAGCAGTACTTC. Translation gives CASSSLKGQISYEQYF.

This clonotype has more than one count but fewer than ten. The chain uses TRBV5-8 and TRBJ1-4, with D perhaps matching TRBD1 (5 bases). Germline CDR1 reads SGHTS; CDR2 reads YDEGEE. V lost 4 bases and J lost 4, with 20 bases in between. This CDR3 has 17 residues. The CDR3 DNA is TGTGCCAGCAGCCGCGAAATCCCCGGGACGGTTAATGAAAAACTGTTTTTT. It translates to CASSREIPGTVNEKLFF.

CDR3 sequence: CASRQGVGTDTQYF. DNA of the CDR3: TGTGCCAGTAGACAGGGGGTGGGGACAGATACGCAGTATTTT. The J gene is TRBJ2-3, the V gene TRBV12-3 or TRBV12-4; 9 bases match TRBD1. V shed 9 bases and J 3 bases; nucleotides not matched to a gene: 7. The CDR3 length is 14 residues.

The gene calls are TRBV7-2 and TRBJ1-2; 7 nucleotides line up with TRBD1. Germline V CDR1 and CDR2: SGHTA, FQGNSA. V lost 3 bases to trimming and J lost 5 bases; unmatched junction nucleotides: 24. CDR3 length: 20 amino acids. The CDR3 DNA reads TGTGCCAGCAGCTTGCACGGGACAGAGTCTGAAACCTCGACCTGGTATGGCTACACCTTC. Its translation: CASSLHGTESETSTWYGYTF.

The chain has TRBV29-1 and TRBJ1-1; TRBD1 might be the D (5 bases). V dropped 5 bases and J dropped 2 bases, with 9 bases sitting between them. CDR1 and CDR2 (germline): SQVTM, ANQGSEA. CDR3 length: 12 residues. CDR3 nucleotide sequence: TGCAGCGTTACAGGAGGTAACACTGAAGCTTTCTTT. Translating it yields CSVTGGNTEAFF.

This clonotype was counted a few times. The V and J genes are TRBV18 and TRBJ1-1; no definite D call. This CDR3 comprises 18 residues. V lost 1 base, J lost 1 base, and 19 bases lay in between. Per germline, CDR1 KGHSH and CDR2 LQKENI. CDR3 sequence (DNA): TGTGCCAGCTCACCACTGGTTTTGGGTAAGACACCGAACACTGAAGCTTTCTTT. Its protein product is CASSPLVLGKTPNTEAFF. Combining the CDR3 with reference TRBV18 and TRBJ1-1 gives the whole variable domain NAGVMQNPRHLVRRRGQEARLRCSPMKGHSHVYWYRQLPEEGLKFMVYLQKENIIDESGMPKERFSAEFPKEGPSILRIQQVVRGDSAAYFCASSPLVLGKTPNTEAFFGQGTRLTVV.

In its sample, this clonotype was seen a few times. This sequence joins TRBV20-1 and TRBJ2-1, with 7 positions matching TRBD2. V was pared by 4 bases and J by 4 bases, with 7 bases of the junction left unmatched. The CDR3 is 14 amino acids. In germline, CDR1 is DFQATT, CDR2 SNEGSKA (reference sequence). CDR3 in amino acids: CSAKNWTRYNEQFF. The CDR3 region has the DNA TGCAGTGCTAAAAATTGGACTAGATACAATGAGCAGTTCTTC.

This clonotype was counted only a few times. The chain is built from TRBV9 and TRBJ2-6, with D maybe TRBD2 (5 bases). The CDR3 runs 16 residues. V was trimmed by 3 bases and J by 1 base, leaving 11 bases between them. Per germline, CDR1 SGDLS and CDR2 YYNGEE. The CDR3, as DNA: TGTGCCAGCAGCGACAAGAGGGAGTCTGGGGCCAACGTCCTGACTTTC. It yields the protein CASSDKRESGANVLTF. Combining the CDR3 with reference TRBV9 and TRBJ2-6 gives the whole variable domain DSGVTQTPKHLITATGQRVTLRCSPRSGDLSVYWYQQSLDQGLQFLIQYYNGEERAKGNILERFSAQQFPDLHSELNLSSLELGDSALYFCASSDKRESGANVLTFGAGSRLTVL.

The CDR3, as DNA: TGTGCCACCAGCAGACTAGCGGGAAATTTCGATGAGCAGTTCTTC. As protein: CATSRLAGNFDEQFF. The chain carries TRBV15 and TRBJ2-1; 9 bases agree with TRBD2. Germline V gene lookup returns CDR1 LNHNV and CDR2 YYDKDF (reference sequence). The CDR3 is 15 residues long. Trimming at V came to 2 bases and at J to 8 bases, leaving 7 bases not matched to a gene.

This clonotype was observed a handful of times. The chain links TRBV7-3 to TRBJ2-3; a possible D gene is TRBD2 (6 bases). Germline V gene lookup returns CDR1 SGHTA and CDR2 FQGTGA. This CDR3 comprises 14 residues. Trimming stripped 5 bases from V and 6 bases from J, with 15 bases between. In DNA, the CDR3 is TGTGCCAGCAGCCAGCGGGCGGGCGCTGATACGCAGTATTTT. Its protein is CASSQRAGADTQYF. Full variable domain (outside the CDR3, taken from reference TRBV7-3 and TRBJ2-3): GAGVSQTPSNKVTEKGKYVELRCDPISGHTALYWYRQSLGQGPEFLIYFQGTGAADDSGLPNDRFFAVRPEGSVSTLKIQRTERGDSAVYLCASSQRAGADTQYFGPGTRLTVL.

V and J are TRBV27 and TRBJ2-5, with D unclear. TRBJ2-7 matches the DNA end more closely, so the J call is doubtful. The CDR3 extends over 14 amino acids. Germline CDR1 MNHEY, CDR2 SMNVEV (reference sequence). In nucleotides, the CDR3 is TGTGCCTCCAATTCCGGTGGAAGCTCCTACGAGCAGTACTTC. The encoded protein is CASNSGGSSYEQYF.

This clonotype showed up just a few times. The chain combines TRBV4-1 with TRBJ2-1; 8 nucleotides match TRBD1. This CDR3 is 16 amino acids long. Germline V gene sequence: CDR1 MGHRA, CDR2 YSYEKL. Losses at the gene ends were 2 bases for V and 2 bases for J; bases not matched to a gene: 5. The CDR3 is CASSQRTGITYNEQFF. As DNA, the CDR3 is TGCGCCAGCAGCCAAAGGACAGGGATCACCTACAATGAGCAGTTCTTC.

Turning to this clonotype: A much more abundant neighbour one base away suggests this may be a read error. The chain couples TRBV27 to TRBJ2-3; TRBD2 is a possible D gene (6 bases). The CDR3 is 13 residues long. In germline, CDR1 is MNHEY, CDR2 SMNVEV (reference sequence). In DNA, the CDR3 is TGTGCCAGCCAGACGGGAGCGGTAGATACGCGGTATTTT. Translated: CASQTGAVDTRYF.

Notes on this clonotype: A far larger clone is one base from this, pointing to a likely read error. The V call is TRBV5-6, the J call TRBJ2-7, with unresolved D. This CDR3 comprises 11 residues. Looked up from germline, CDR1 is SGHDT and CDR2 is YYEEEE. CDR3 coding DNA: TGTGCCAGCAGCTTATCCTACGGGCAGTACTTC. Amino acid sequence: CASSLSYGQYF.

This clonotype has only a few counts. V gene TRBV4-1 combines with J gene TRBJ2-7, with 15 bases matching TRBD2. Germline CDR1 is MGHRA and CDR2 is YSYEKL. The CDR3 runs to 15 residues. V trimming: 0 bases; J trimming: 10 bases; junction bases outside the gene matches: 4. Here the CDR3 DNA reads TGCGCCAGCAGCCAAGAGGGACTAGCGGGAGGAGCCCAGTACTTC. Its translation is CASSQEGLAGGAQYF.

This clonotype showed up many times. This chain uses TRBV4-3 with TRBJ2-5; D may be TRBD1 (6 bases). Germline values: CDR1 LGHNA, CDR2 YSLEER. The CDR3 runs to 14 residues. V lost 6 bases to trimming and J lost 4 bases, with 15 bases between them. CDR3 loop: CASSPTGRRETQYF. The CDR3 DNA sequence: TGCGCCAGCAGTCCTACAGGGAGACGAGAGACCCAGTACTTC.